The next 29 T cell receptor beta chains were all read from a single sample in a study of patients and donors after allogeneic stem cell transplantation. MiXCR, applied by TCRdb to the RT-PCR reads, yields one record per CDR3 protein. The table lists some 880,000 distinct CDR3 sequences, roughly 18% of them singletons. Input material: blood, either unsorted or a sorted T cell fraction (not recorded which). The receptors were sampled from a human donor who was either an allogeneic HSCT recipient or a stem cell or donor lymphocyte infusion donor (not recorded which). It is not recorded whose cells these are; they may come from a transplant donor.

The chain carries TRBV12-3 or TRBV12-4 and TRBJ1-1; 9 bases line up with TRBD1. The CDR3 totals 13 residues. Germline trimming cut 8 bases from V and 2 bases from J; bases unmatched to any gene: 3. DNA of the CDR3: TGTGCCAGCGACACAGGGGGCAACACTGAAGCTTTCTTT. Translation: CASDTGGNTEAFF.

This clonotype was seen a handful of times. The chain is built from TRBV9 and TRBJ2-1, with D possibly matching TRBD2 (6 bases). Germline CDR1 is SGDLS and CDR2 is YYNGEE. V was cut by 4 bases and J by 10 bases, with 21 bases left in between. The length of the CDR3 is 15 residues. CDR3 protein: CASSFTGTLDREQFF. The CDR3 DNA follows: TGTGCCAGCAGCTTTACCGGGACTTTAGACCGGGAGCAGTTCTTC.

This clonotype appeared a few times. The CDR3 region has the DNA TGCGCCAGCAGCCCGGAGCCCCCCCTATACAATGAGCAGTTCTTC. As protein: CASSPEPPLYNEQFF. This rearrangement joins TRBV5-1 to TRBJ2-1; D ambiguous. V was trimmed by 4 bases and J by 4 bases, leaving 15 bases between them. In germline, CDR1 is SGHRS, CDR2 YFSETQ. This CDR3 has 15 residues.

The V and J genes are TRBV20-1 and TRBJ2-7, with 9 bases matching TRBD2. Losses at the gene ends were 6 bases for V and 5 bases for J; bases not matched to a gene: 11. The CDR3 consists of 14 residues. The germline V gene has CDR1 DFQATT and CDR2 SNEGSKA (reference sequence). The CDR3 region is CSAYEPSGNHEQYF. The DNA for the CDR3 is TGCAGTGCCTATGAGCCTAGCGGGAACCACGAGCAGTACTTC.

This clonotype has at least ten counts. The chain combines TRBV7-2 with TRBJ2-7, with 7 bases lining up with TRBD2. CDR1 is SGHTA, CDR2 FQGNSA, per germline. CDR3 length: 15 amino acids. Losses at the gene ends were 1 base for V and 3 bases for J; bases not matched to a gene: 6. The CDR3 protein is CASSLDGTTYYEQYF. Here the CDR3 DNA reads TGTGCCAGCAGCTTAGACGGGACTACCTACTACGAGCAGTACTTC.

The chain uses TRBV14 and TRBJ2-7, with D maybe TRBD1 (6 bases). This CDR3 contains 14 residues. Trimming left V 5 bases short and J 4 bases short, with 15 bases between. Looked up from germline, CDR1 is SGHDN and CDR2 is FVKESK. CDR3 region: CASSVLQGVYEQYF. The CDR3 DNA sequence: TGTGCCAGCAGCGTACTACAGGGTGTGTACGAGCAGTACTTC.

This clonotype was detected only a few times. The chain is built from TRBV15 and TRBJ1-1; D is unresolved. Trimming pared 0 bases from V and 4 bases from J, leaving 9 bases between. Germline CDR1 reads LNHNV; CDR2 reads YYDKDF (reference sequence). This CDR3 is 14 amino acids long. CDR3: CATSRDRQATEAFF. The CDR3 coding sequence is TGTGCCACCAGCAGAGATCGACAAGCCACTGAAGCTTTCTTT.

This clonotype appeared a few times. The chain links TRBV2 to TRBJ2-5, with 9 positions matching TRBD1. The CDR3 spans 15 residues. Germline V gives CDR1 SNHLY, CDR2 FYNNEI. V shed 0 bases and J 4 bases; nucleotides not matched to a gene: 3. CDR3 residues: CASSEATTGGETQYF. The CDR3 coding sequence is TGTGCCAGCAGTGAAGCGACGACAGGGGGAGAGACCCAGTACTTC.

There are a few counts of this clonotype. The V and J genes are TRBV15 and TRBJ2-3; D remains ambiguous. This CDR3 comprises 15 residues. Trimming shortened V by 7 bases and J by 3 bases, and 17 bases separated the two germline ends. The germline CDR1 and CDR2 sequences are LNHNV and YYDKDF (reference sequence). CDR3 bases: TGTGCCACCACCTTCAGTAAAATGGAAACAGATACGCAGTATTTT. Residues: CATTFSKMETDTQYF.

A few counts support this clonotype. The chain carries TRBV10-3 and TRBJ2-2, with 13 bases matching TRBD2. This CDR3 comprises 17 residues. The germline CDR1 and CDR2 sequences are ENHRY and SYGVKD. Trimming removed 8 bases from V and 3 bases from J; junction bases left unmatched: 9. CDR3 coding DNA: TGTGCCATCCGGACTAGCGGGGGCCCTAGCGACACCGGGGAGCTGTTTTTT. As protein: CAIRTSGGPSDTGELFF.

The table lists this clonotype with a few counts. CDR3 bases: TGCGCCAGCAGCCGGACAGGGGCTCAAGAGACCCAGTACTTC. Amino acid sequence: CASSRTGAQETQYF. The chain has TRBV5-1 and TRBJ2-5, with 9 positions matching TRBD1. This CDR3 comprises 14 residues. The V segment lost 4 bases and the J segment 2 bases; nucleotides outside the gene matches: 3. Looked up from germline, CDR1 is SGHRS and CDR2 is YFSETQ.

This clonotype occurred a few times. The chain links TRBV12-3 or TRBV12-4 to TRBJ2-2; TRBD2 aligns across 12 bases. V lost 5 bases, J lost 1 base, and 5 bases stayed unmatched. The CDR3 length is 17 residues. CDR3 DNA sequence: TGTGCCAGCAGTGGCGGGGGACTAGCGGGGAACACCGGGGAGCTGTTTTTT. Protein product: CASSGGGLAGNTGELFF.

This clonotype was found a few times. V is TRBV6-2 or TRBV6-3 and J is TRBJ2-1; maybe TRBD2 (6 bases). The CDR3 has 13 residues. V lost 6 bases, J lost 10 bases, and 16 bases lay in between. The germline V gene encodes CDR1 MNHEY and CDR2 SVGEGT. CDR3 loop: CASSQTSGYEQFF. CDR3 in DNA: TGTGCCAGCAGCCAAACCAGCGGGTACGAGCAGTTCTTC.

In this sample, this clonotype turned up a few times. The chain combines TRBV4-3 with TRBJ2-7; 10 bases map to TRBD1. CDR3 length: 17 residues. CDR1 and CDR2 (germline): LGHNA, YSLEER. V shed 1 base, J shed 5 bases, and the junction held 11 bases outside the gene matches. CDR3 sequence: CASSQAWDRGIRNEQYF. For the CDR3, the DNA is TGCGCCAGCAGCCAAGCTTGGGACAGGGGAATTCGCAACGAGCAGTACTTC.

This clonotype has just a few counts. V and J are TRBV3-1 and TRBJ1-3; possibly TRBD1 for D (6 bases). The CDR3 is 13 amino acids. In germline, CDR1 is LGHDT, CDR2 YNNKEL (reference sequence). V was shortened by 7 bases and J by 7 bases, with 14 bases between the two germline ends. Written as DNA, the CDR3 is TGTGCCAGCACCCGGACAGCCGGTAACACCATATATTTT. This encodes CASTRTAGNTIYF.

The rearrangement uses TRBV19 and TRBJ2-5; 9 bases map to TRBD1. Germline trimming cut 1 base from V and 2 bases from J; bases unmatched to any gene: 11. The CDR3 extends over 18 amino acids. The germline V gene encodes CDR1 LNHDA and CDR2 SQIVND (reference sequence). In DNA form, the CDR3 reads TGTGCCAGTAGTATAGCCTTGCCGGGACAGGGATTGCAAGAGACCCAGTACTTC. Amino acids: CASSIALPGQGLQETQYF.

Regarding this clonotype: A much larger clone sits a single nucleotide away, making a read error possible. The chain has TRBV9 and TRBJ2-3, with D hard to call. V was cut by 3 bases and J by 5 bases, with 4 bases left in between. CDR3 length: 11 residues. CDR1 SGDLS and CDR2 YYNGEE come from the germline V gene. The DNA of the CDR3 is TGTGCCAGCAGCGACGGAGATACGCAGTATTTT. Its protein is CASSDGDTQYF. Full variable domain (rest looked up from reference TRBV9 and TRBJ2-3): DSGVTQTPKHLITATGQRVTLRCSPRSGDLSVYWYQQSLDQGLQFLIQYYNGEERAKGNILERFSAQQFPDLHSELNLSSLELGDSALYFCASSDGDTQYFGPGTRLTVL.

This clonotype was picked up a small number of times. V is TRBV5-1 and J is TRBJ1-1, with a possible D match to TRBD1 (5 bases). The V and J ends lost 2 bases and 0 bases respectively, with 11 bases between them. This CDR3 region has 15 residues. Germline CDR1 is SGHRS and CDR2 is YFSETQ. CDR3 sequence: CASSFSIGVNTEAFF. CDR3 in DNA: TGCGCCAGCAGCTTTAGTATAGGGGTGAACACTGAAGCTTTCTTT.

This sequence joins TRBV18 and TRBJ2-1; perhaps TRBD1 as D (5 bases). Deletions cut 2 bases from V and 5 bases from J, with 13 bases between. The CDR3 spans 15 residues. Germline V CDR1 and CDR2: KGHSH, LQKENI. CDR3 nucleotide sequence: TGTGCCAGCTCACCAGGAAGGGGTTCCCACAATGAGCAGTTCTTC. Translation: CASSPGRGSHNEQFF.

This clonotype was seen a few times. This chain's CDR3 is CASSLEGKRGQPQHF. The CDR3 DNA follows: TGTGCCAGCAGCTTAGAGGGAAAAAGGGGGCAGCCCCAGCATTTT. The chain recombines TRBV7-2 with TRBJ1-5, with D possibly being TRBD1 (6 bases). CDR1 and CDR2 (germline): SGHTA, FQGNSA. V lost 1 base and J lost 7, with 14 bases in between. The CDR3 is made up of 15 amino acids.

This clonotype was counted between two and nine times. The chain combines TRBV2 with TRBJ2-1; 12 bases agree with TRBD2. V gave up 2 bases and J gave up 9 bases; unmatched junction bases: 8. The germline CDR1 and CDR2 sequences are SNHLY and FYNNEI. This CDR3 contains 16 residues. CDR3 amino acids: CASSENGLAGRGEQFF. CDR3 bases: TGTGCCAGCAGTGAAAATGGACTAGCGGGGAGAGGTGAGCAGTTCTTC.

This chain joins TRBV2 and TRBJ1-5; D is unclear. This CDR3 comprises 14 residues. The V end lost 3 bases, the J end lost 0 bases, and 6 bases lay between the germline ends. Germline CDR1 SNHLY, CDR2 FYNNEI. The CDR3 DNA reads TGTGCCAGCAGTGACGTAAATAGCAATCAGCCCCAGCATTTT. Its protein product is CASSDVNSNQPQHF.

This clonotype was observed a few times. This chain links TRBV27 with TRBJ1-6; no clear D gene. The V and J ends lost 3 bases and 7 bases respectively, with 16 bases between them. Germline loops: CDR1 MNHEY, CDR2 SMNVEV (reference sequence). The CDR3 runs to 16 residues. CDR3 DNA: TGTGCCAGCAGTTTGGGTGGAGGAGGGAGGAATTCACCCCTCCACTTT. Translated, it gives CASSLGGGGRNSPLHF.

The V and J genes are TRBV6-1 and TRBJ1-2; D ambiguous. The CDR3 covers 13 residues. Per germline, CDR1 MNHNS and CDR2 SASEGT. V lost 5 bases and J 5 bases, leaving 12 bases between the germline ends. The CDR3 reads CASSRTPYYGYTF. CDR3 sequence (DNA): TGTGCCAGCAGTCGGACCCCCTATTATGGCTACACCTTC.

This clonotype has just a few counts. The chain uses TRBV12-3 or TRBV12-4 and TRBJ2-7; 16 bases align to TRBD2. The V and J ends lost 6 bases and 2 bases, in that order; junction bases with no gene match: 7. The CDR3 totals 17 residues. CDR3 sequence (DNA): TGTGCCAGCAGCCGCCAGGGACTAGCGGGAGGGCCCTACGAGCAGTACTTC. Its protein product is CASSRQGLAGGPYEQYF.

The chain combines TRBV4-1 with TRBJ2-1, with a weak D call TRBD2 (5 bases). Trimming took 1 base from V and 1 from J, leaving 8 bases between them. Germline V lookup: CDR1 MGHRA, CDR2 YSYEKL. The CDR3 is made up of 15 amino acids. CDR3 nucleotide sequence: TGCGCCAGCAGCCAAGGTCCGGGGTCCTACAATGAGCAGTTCTTC. Its translation is CASSQGPGSYNEQFF.

The V gene is TRBV24-1, the J gene TRBJ2-3; TRBD2 matches at 9 bases. The ends lost 4 bases at V and 6 bases at J; junction bases unmatched: 7. Germline V lookup: CDR1 KGHDR, CDR2 SFDVKD. This CDR3 comprises 15 residues. The CDR3 here is CATSDVAGAADTQYF. DNA for the CDR3: TGTGCCACCAGTGACGTAGCGGGAGCGGCGGATACGCAGTATTTT.

This clonotype was detected only a few times. The chain is built from TRBV30 and TRBJ2-7; the D gene is possibly TRBD1 (5 bases). CDR3 length equals 12 residues. The germline V and J ends were trimmed by 5 bases and 0 bases, with 8 bases remaining between them. Per germline, CDR1 GTSNPN and CDR2 SVGIG (reference sequence). CDR3: CAWGHSSYEQYF. CDR3 DNA sequence: TGTGCCTGGGGACACTCCTCCTACGAGCAGTACTTC.

The chain employs TRBV6-1 and TRBJ2-1, with 7 bases aligning to TRBD2. Germline CDR1 reads MNHNS; CDR2 reads SASEGT. There are 17 residues in the CDR3. V lost 6 bases and J lost 2; bases outside the gene matches: 13. This chain's CDR3 is CASSRTKRGLPYNEQFF. Written as DNA, the CDR3 is TGTGCCAGCAGCCGGACAAAGCGGGGTTTACCCTACAATGAGCAGTTCTTC.